The entry below gives a single T cell receptor beta chain sequence along with its context. This clonotype was seen only once. No antigen is known for it. Base qualities are not provided; no much larger clone lies one nucleotide away. This entry is derived from a study of identical twins listed by TCRdb under 2016. Study-level background: To test whether fetal clonotypes persist, the study used deep sequencing on TCR alpha and beta repertoires from monozygotic twins, unrelated adults of various ages, and cord blood. Replicate twin experiments were performed at different times using different library preparation protocols to rule out contamination.

Library prep was done by 5' RACE. The run used an Illumina HiSeq 2000. A universal primer binding site was introduced by template switching, and a unique molecular identifier was present in the final cDNA, enabling accurate counting of TCR cDNA molecules. Specific primers in the conserved constant-segment region were used to synthesize first-strand cDNA for TCR alpha and beta chains. To control for contamination, every cDNA library carried two barcodes: a SMART-Mk sample barcode plus Illumina barcodes. Two successive PCR steps introduced TruSeq adapter sequences along with Illumina sample barcodes. TCR alpha and beta cDNA libraries were sequenced on the Illumina HiSeq platform with custom primers. Per the authors' processing: Unique molecular identifiers were extracted from raw reads with MiGEC, and CDR3 positions were determined with MiXCR. Recombination models were inferred per individual with the repgenHMM and IGoR tools using an EM algorithm. The analysis of shared clonotypes was done with the tcR package in R, with sharing normalized by the product of cloneset sizes. To study raw recombination free of thymic and clonal selection effects, out-of-frame nonproductive sequences were analyzed. The public reads were reanalyzed by TCRdb: fastp trimming at Q25, MiXCR alignment, in-frame beta chains only. For every CDR3 protein sequence, its rows merge into one entry that carries the most common genes and DNA. For this entry, the V and J calls and clone size follow TCRdb and not the study's own pipeline. The sample has roughly 1.6 million distinct CDR3 sequences on record, roughly 35% of them singletons. The biggest ten clones account for roughly 0.3% of the sample.

CDR1 is given as MNHNS and CDR2 as SASEGT, both from the germline V gene. Including the terminal cysteine and phenylalanine, the CDR3 comprises 15 residues. This entry keeps only the CDR3 DNA: 45 bases, framed from base 1. V ends up 6 bases short and J 2 bases short, with an unmatched junction base count of 7. Only healthy Caucasian donors were included. The paper as a whole reports these results and caveats: Out-of-frame TCR alpha sharing in monozygotic twins was systematically underestimated by recombination models, whereas sharing between unrelated individuals was in agreement with the recombination models. Out-of-frame TCR alpha sequences shared between twins showed an excess of low generation-probability sequences compared with coincidental sharing between unrelated individuals. Conclusions relied on cross-sectional statistical analysis, since the same donors could not be followed over many years. Abundant cord blood beta clonotypes had fewer insertions, young adult naive repertoires showed a similar but weaker trend, and memory repertoires showed no such trend. Invariant T cells such as MAIT and iNKT could partly confound zero-insertion analyses, though diverse VJ usage argued against this for most clonotypes. In beta out-of-frame sequences, excess twin sharing was weaker, because having fewer shared sequences lowered the signal-to-noise ratio.

The sequence derives from a newborn girl in good health. The sample was cord blood. The chain is made from TRBV6-1 and TRBJ1-5, with TRBD1 matching 7 junction bases. The nucleotide sequence is given as TGTGCCAGCAGGAGAGACAGGGAGGGCAATCAGCCCCAGCATTTT. Translated, it reads CASRRDREGNQPQHF.